These 13 T cell receptor beta chains share one sample of origin, sequenced in a study of CD8 T cells in ankylosing spondylitis. One entry per CDR3 protein, called by TCRdb with MiXCR from the 5' RACE reads. The sample carries roughly 230,000 distinct CDR3 sequences, under 8.5% recorded once. Sequencing was done on a sample of blood, either unsorted or a sorted T cell fraction (not recorded which). The receptors originated from a female donor with ankylosing spondylitis or in good health (not recorded which).

This clonotype showed up many times. This chain links TRBV15 with TRBJ1-2, with D maybe TRBD1 (5 bases). The CDR3 runs 15 residues. With 5 bases removed from V and 6 bases from J, the gap between germline ends came to 19 bases. Germline V lookup: CDR1 LNHNV, CDR2 YYDKDF (reference sequence). In nucleotides, the CDR3 is TGTGCCACCAGCGTTTTAGACCGGGACTACCATGGCTACACCTTC. This sequence encodes CATSVLDRDYHGYTF.

This clonotype was counted many times. The rearrangement links TRBV2 to TRBJ2-2; 13 bases are a match to TRBD2. The CDR3 spans 17 residues. The germline gives CDR1 SNHLY, CDR2 FYNNEI. After removal of 1 base from V and 4 bases from J, the junction contained 3 bases not matched to a gene. The CDR3 protein is CASSEGGLAGVTGELFF. CDR3 DNA: TGTGCCAGCAGTGAAGGAGGACTAGCGGGAGTCACCGGGGAGCTGTTTTTT.

This clonotype occurred many times. V usage is TRBV6-2 or TRBV6-3 and J usage is TRBJ2-7; D ambiguous. The germline V gene encodes CDR1 MNHEY and CDR2 SVGEGT. V was clipped by 2 bases and J by 0 bases, with 14 bases between them. This CDR3 has 16 residues. CDR3 amino acids: CASSYELGARSYEQYF. CDR3 DNA sequence: TGTGCCAGCAGTTACGAATTGGGTGCACGCTCCTACGAGCAGTACTTC.

V is TRBV6-2 or TRBV6-3 and J is TRBJ2-1; 9 bases map to TRBD2. CDR3 length equals 15 residues. Germline V gives CDR1 MNHEY, CDR2 SVGEGT. Trimming took 5 bases from V and 6 from J; bases not matched to a gene: 8. CDR3 protein: CASSLLSGRSNEQFF. CDR3 coding DNA: TGTGCCAGCAGTCTACTTAGCGGGAGAAGCAATGAGCAGTTCTTC.

As regards this clonotype: This may be a read error, as it is one base from a much larger clone. The V call is TRBV6-1, the J call TRBJ1-2, with 7 bases fitting TRBD1. Germline CDR1 is MNHNS and CDR2 is SASEGT. The CDR3 totals 14 residues. The CDR3 loop reads CASREEGQNYDYTF. CDR3 DNA: TGTGCCAGCAGAGAAGAGGGACAGAACTATGACTACACCTTC.

This clonotype was found many times. In DNA form, the CDR3 reads TGTGCCAGCAGTTTAATCCCTCCGACCCCTCGGGTGAGGCAGCCCCAGCATTTT. This gives the protein CASSLIPPTPRVRQPQHF. The V call is TRBV27, the J call TRBJ1-5, with D hard to call. The length of the CDR3 is 18 residues. Trimming removed 2 bases at V and 7 bases at J, with 24 bases between. Germline CDR1 is MNHEY and CDR2 is SMNVEV (reference sequence).

This clonotype showed up many times. The V gene is TRBV29-1, the J gene TRBJ1-1; tentative D call: TRBD1 (5 bases). Trimming pared 6 bases from V and 0 bases from J, leaving 11 bases between. The CDR3 runs 13 residues. Germline V gene sequence: CDR1 SQVTM, CDR2 ANQGSEA. The CDR3: CSVRTLMNTEAFF. The CDR3 DNA is TGCAGCGTCAGGACACTTATGAACACTGAAGCTTTCTTT.

The chain carries TRBV11-3 and TRBJ2-3, with 7 bases lining up with TRBD1. The ends lost 1 base at V and 4 bases at J; junction bases unmatched: 11. The CDR3 has 17 residues. Germline lookup yields CDR1 SGHNT and CDR2 YENEEA. CDR3 sequence reads: CASSLGLQAGGADTQYF. The DNA for the CDR3 is TGTGCCAGCAGCTTAGGATTACAAGCAGGGGGAGCAGATACGCAGTATTTT.

Worth noting for this clonotype: This may be a read error: a much more frequent sequence differs by one nucleotide. The rearrangement links TRBV9 to TRBJ2-7; D is uncertain. Germline-derived CDR1 and CDR2 are SGDLS and YYNGEE. The length of the CDR3 is 15 residues. CDR3 residues: CASSLSPAINYVQYF. CDR3 nucleotide sequence: TGTGCCAGCAGCCTCTCTCCAGCGATAAACTACGTGCAGTACTTC.

This clonotype showed up many times. CDR3 amino acids: CASSPRVAYEQYF. The CDR3, as DNA: TGTGCCAGCAGCCCCCGTGTTGCGTACGAGCAGTACTTC. The chain uses TRBV3-1 and TRBJ2-7, with D unresolved. Germline assignment: CDR1 LGHDT and CDR2 YNNKEL (reference sequence). Trimming removed 4 bases from V and 4 bases from J, with 11 bases in between. The CDR3 runs 13 residues.

This clonotype appeared many times. The chain employs TRBV7-6 and TRBJ1-1; D call uncertain. The CDR3 length is 13 residues. The germline V gene has CDR1 SGHVS and CDR2 FNYEAQ. Trimming took off 1 base at V and 6 bases at J, with 9 bases between the two ends. This chain's CDR3 is CASSLGAGAEAFF. DNA for the CDR3: TGTGCCAGCAGCTTAGGGGCGGGAGCTGAAGCTTTCTTT. Full variable domain (missing parts from reference TRBV7-6 and TRBJ1-1): GAGVSQSPRYKVTKRGQDVALRCDPISGHVSLYWYRQALGQGPEFLTYFNYEAQQDKSGLPNDRFSAERPEGSISTLTIQRTEQRDSAMYRCASSLGAGAEAFFGQGTRLTVV.

Ten or more counts support this clonotype. The chain has TRBV10-3 and TRBJ2-7, with D maybe TRBD2 (5 bases). Germline-derived CDR1 and CDR2 are ENHRY and SYGVKD. This CDR3 spans 13 amino acids. With 4 bases removed from V and 3 bases from J, the gap between germline ends came to 10 bases. CDR3 protein: CAISVPSGYEQYF. CDR3 nucleotides: TGTGCCATCAGTGTTCCGAGCGGCTACGAGCAGTACTTC.

This clonotype was seen repeatedly, ten times or more. This sequence joins TRBV4-3 and TRBJ2-1, with D unresolved. The CDR3 contains 13 residues. Germline assignment: CDR1 LGHNA and CDR2 YSLEER. The germline V and J ends were trimmed by 0 bases and 9 bases, with 9 bases remaining between them. The CDR3 here is CASSQDLRPEQFF. The CDR3 DNA follows: TGCGCCAGCAGCCAAGATCTAAGGCCTGAGCAGTTCTTC.